This passage covers 29 T cell receptor beta chains from one sample sequenced in a study of immune evolution from preneoplasia to lung adenocarcinoma. The protocol was immunoSEQ multiplex PCR, while the TCRdb copy is restricted to in-frame clones and leaves out a portion. Of 35,000 to 40,000 clones detected, about 73% appear once; the ten largest clones hold approximately 6.5%. The sample was FFPE invasive lung adenocarcinoma tissue. All receptors derive from a person aged 55 to 69 with lung adenocarcinoma.

The chain joins TRBV5-1 to TRBJ1-1; TRBD1 might be the D (5 bases). The germline gives CDR1 SGHRS, CDR2 YFSETQ. The ends were cut back, 2 bases at V and 2 bases at J, with 22 bases in the middle. This CDR3 has 18 amino acids. The CDR3 region is CASSLNKGPLPLNTEAFF. As DNA, the CDR3 is TGCGCCAGCAGCTTAAACAAGGGGCCTCTGCCCTTAAACACTGAAGCTTTCTTT.

V usage is TRBV7-2 and J usage is TRBJ1-5, with D possibly TRBD1 on 6 matching bases. The CDR3 is 15 amino acids. In germline, CDR1 is SGHTA, CDR2 FQGNSA. The V gene lost 5 bases and the J gene lost 1 base, with 12 bases spanning the gap. The CDR3 region has the DNA TGTGCCAGCAGCGAACAGGGTTTAAGCAATCAGCCCCAGCATTTT. Protein sequence: CASSEQGLSNQPQHF.

The chain carries TRBV6-1 and TRBJ2-7; weak D call: TRBD2 (5 bases). CDR1 MNHNS and CDR2 SASEGT come from the germline V gene. This CDR3 region has 14 residues. Trimming took 4 bases from V and 5 from J, leaving 15 bases between them. Written as DNA, the CDR3 is TGTGCCAGCAGTGCCACGGGGTCAGGCAACGAGCAGTACTTC. Its protein is CASSATGSGNEQYF.

This clone was detected a few times. The chain links TRBV4-2 to TRBJ1-1; the match to TRBD1 covers 7 bases. The CDR3 consists of 16 residues. V lost 3 bases, J lost 1 base, and 8 bases stayed unmatched. CDR1 LGHNA and CDR2 YNFKEQ come from the germline V gene. The CDR3 here is CASSHPTRQGNTEAFF. In DNA, the CDR3 is TGTGCCAGCAGCCATCCCACCCGACAGGGGAACACTGAAGCTTTCTTT.

Only a few counts were recorded for this clone. This chain connects TRBV5-8 to TRBJ2-1; no clear D. The germline V gene has CDR1 SGHTS and CDR2 YDEGEE. This CDR3 is built from 16 residues. Trimming took off 0 bases at V and 4 bases at J, with 14 bases between the two ends. The CDR3 is CASSLAVIARYNEQFF. In nucleotides, the CDR3 is TGTGCCAGCAGCTTGGCAGTAATAGCCCGGTACAATGAGCAGTTCTTC. The variable domain in full, completed from reference TRBV5-8 and TRBJ2-1, reads EAGVTQSPTHLIKTRGQQATLRCSPISGHTSVYWYQQALGLGLQFLLWYDEGEERNRGNFPPRFSGRQFPNYSSELNVNALELEDSALYLCASSLAVIARYNEQFFGPGTRLTVL.

The rearrangement uses TRBV7-2 and TRBJ2-5; tentatively, D is TRBD2 (6 bases). The germline gives CDR1 SGHTA, CDR2 FQGNSA. V shed 3 bases and J shed 7 bases, with 15 bases lying between them. This CDR3 is 14 amino acids long. The CDR3 DNA is TGTGCCAGCAGCTTGGAACTAGCCGGTGGGACCCAGTACTTC. Protein product: CASSLELAGGTQYF.

This chain joins TRBV7-2 and TRBJ1-3; no clear D. This CDR3 has 13 residues. V was shortened by 5 bases and J by 7 bases, with 12 bases between the two germline ends. Germline CDR1 is SGHTA and CDR2 is FQGNSA. The CDR3 DNA sequence: TGTGCCAGCAGCGCACGGAATGGGAACACCATATATTTT. Its protein is CASSARNGNTIYF.

The chain joins TRBV1 to TRBJ1-5. TRBV1 is a listed pseudogene. The CDR3 runs 17 residues. The CDR3 loop is CTSSQARLGGSNQPQHF. CDR3 DNA: TGCACCAGCAGCCAAGCTAGGCTCGGGGGTAGCAATCAGCCCCAGCATTTT.

The V and J genes are TRBV7-2 and TRBJ2-1, with D possibly being TRBD2 (6 bases). Germline V gene data show CDR1 as SGHTA and CDR2 as FQGNSA. The V end lost 5 bases, the J end lost 2 bases, and 19 bases lay between the germline ends. The CDR3 length is 17 residues. The CDR3 region has the DNA TGTGCCAGCAGCCTAATCTCTGGCGGGAAGACCTACAATGAGCAGTTCTTC. Its protein is CASSLISGGKTYNEQFF.

This clone was seen a few times. The chain links TRBV6-1 to TRBJ1-5; D is unclear. The CDR3 covers 11 residues. CDR1 is MNHNS, CDR2 SASEGT, per germline. Trimming shortened V by 2 bases and J by 9 bases, and 5 bases separated the two germline ends. DNA of the CDR3: TGTGCCAGCAGTGAAACGGCGCCCCAGCATTTT. Amino acid sequence: CASSETAPQHF.

J is TRBJ2-7 and V is TRBV28; 8 nucleotides match TRBD1. The trim removed 8 bases at V and 2 bases at J, leaving 2 bases unmatched. CDR3 length equals 12 residues. Germline V CDR1 and CDR2: MDHEN, SYDVKM. The CDR3 here is CASRDRPYEQYF. The CDR3 DNA reads as TGTGCCAGCCGGGACAGGCCCTACGAGCAGTACTTC.

The chain links TRBV7-9 to TRBJ2-7, with D hard to call. The CDR3 is 15 residues long. V was pared by 1 base and J by 3 bases, with 13 bases between. The germline V gene has CDR1 SEHNR and CDR2 FQNEAQ (reference sequence). CDR3: CASSLVGRMRYEQYF. The CDR3 DNA follows: TGTGCCAGCAGCTTAGTGGGTAGAATGCGCTACGAGCAGTACTTC. The whole variable domain, filled in from reference TRBV7-9 and TRBJ2-7, reads DTGVSQNPRHKITKRGQNVTFRCDPISEHNRLYWYRQTLGQGPEFLTYFQNEAQLEKSRLLSDRFSAERPKGSFSTLEIQRTEQGDSAMYLCASSLVGRMRYEQYFGPGTRLTVT.

This clone was counted a few times. A much larger clone is a single base away; this may be a read error. This sequence joins TRBV5-4 and TRBJ1-5; 7 bases match TRBD1. Germline V CDR1 and CDR2: SGHNT, YYREEE (reference sequence). This CDR3 is 13 amino acids long. V lost 4 bases to trimming and J lost 5 bases; unmatched junction nucleotides: 3. The CDR3 DNA follows: TGTGCCAGCAGCAGGGACAGCGATCAGCCCCAGCATTTT. Translating gives CASSRDSDQPQHF.

This clone came up once. The chain carries TRBV4-1 and TRBJ2-5; 11 bases are a match to TRBD2. After removal of 1 base from V and 0 bases from J, the junction contained 10 bases not matched to a gene. Germline V gives CDR1 MGHRA, CDR2 YSYEKL. The CDR3 has 19 amino acids. This chain's CDR3 is CASSQVPALAGAYQETQYF. CDR3 DNA: TGCGCCAGCAGCCAAGTCCCGGCACTAGCGGGAGCCTACCAAGAGACCCAGTACTTC.

The chain uses TRBV10-3 and TRBJ2-1, with 7 positions matching TRBD2. The CDR3 totals 15 residues. V lost 4 bases to trimming and J lost 7 bases; unmatched junction nucleotides: 10. CDR1 is ENHRY and CDR2 is SYGVKD in the germline V gene. The chain's CDR3 is CAISGGSREWNEQFF. CDR3 nucleotide sequence: TGTGCCATCAGTGGGGGGTCGCGGGAGTGGAATGAGCAGTTCTTC.

The CDR3 here is CASSDRGRLFNTEAFF. The CDR3 coding sequence is TGTGCCAGCAGCGATCGGGGAAGGTTATTTAACACTGAAGCTTTCTTT. This chain uses TRBV7-2 with TRBJ1-1; D not resolved. Trimming shortened V by 5 bases and J by 2 bases, and 18 bases separated the two germline ends. The CDR3 totals 16 residues. Germline lookup yields CDR1 SGHTA and CDR2 FQGNSA.

The chain couples TRBV25-1 to TRBJ2-3, with TRBD2 matching over 12 bases. This CDR3 comprises 16 residues. Trimming at V came to 5 bases and at J to 4 bases, leaving 7 bases not matched to a gene. Germline CDR1 MGHDK, CDR2 SYGVNS. CDR3 protein: CASSLRLAGVADTQYF. The CDR3 bases are TGTGCCAGCAGTTTACGACTAGCGGGAGTTGCAGATACGCAGTATTTT.

This clone has only one observation. This sequence joins TRBV7-2 and TRBJ2-7, with D possibly being TRBD2 (7 bases). Germline-derived CDR1 and CDR2 are SGHTA and FQGNSA. This CDR3 has 14 amino acids. The V and J ends lost 5 bases and 2 bases respectively, with 13 bases between them. DNA for the CDR3: TGTGCCAGCAGCCCCGGAGGGGGGGCCTACGAGCAGTACTTC. Residues: CASSPGGGAYEQYF. Full variable domain (rest looked up from reference TRBV7-2 and TRBJ2-7): GAGVSQSPSNKVTEKGKDVELRCDPISGHTALYWYRQSLGQGLEFLIYFQGNSAPDKSGLPSDRFSAERTGGSVSTLTIQRTQQEDSAVYLCASSPGGGAYEQYFGPGTRLTVT.

This chain joins TRBV20-1 and TRBJ2-7; D perhaps matches TRBD2 (5 bases). The CDR3 consists of 11 residues. The V gene lost 4 bases and the J gene lost 6 bases, with 10 bases spanning the gap. Germline V gene data show CDR1 as DFQATT and CDR2 as SNEGSKA (reference sequence). The CDR3 is CSAKTSREQYF. The CDR3 DNA follows: TGCAGTGCTAAAACTAGTCGCGAGCAGTACTTC.

This chain uses TRBV19 with TRBJ1-1; D is uncertain. V was shortened by 4 bases and J by 6 bases, with 15 bases between the two germline ends. The CDR3 runs to 14 residues. The germline gives CDR1 LNHDA, CDR2 SQIVND (reference sequence). The CDR3 region is CASSKGRESAEAFF. For the CDR3, the DNA is TGTGCCAGTAGTAAAGGGAGGGAAAGCGCTGAAGCTTTCTTT.

The J gene is TRBJ2-7, the V gene TRBV7-6, with 15 bases identical to TRBD2. The CDR3 is 15 amino acids. Germline CDR1 SGHVS, CDR2 FNYEAQ. With 4 bases clipped from V and 6 bases from J, the junction kept 4 bases outside the gene matches. CDR3 DNA sequence: TGTGCCAGCAGCTCGTGGACTAGCGGGAGGGGCGAGCAGTACTTC. It specifies CASSSWTSGRGEQYF. Supplemented by reference TRBV7-6 and TRBJ2-7, the full variable domain reads GAGVSQSPRYKVTKRGQDVALRCDPISGHVSLYWYRQALGQGPEFLTYFNYEAQQDKSGLPNDRFSAERPEGSISTLTIQRTEQRDSAMYRCASSSWTSGRGEQYFGPGTRLTVT.

V is TRBV6-1 and J is TRBJ1-5; 7 nucleotides agree with TRBD1. Trimming removed 5 bases from V and 3 bases from J; junction bases left unmatched: 4. The CDR3 spans 14 residues. CDR1 and CDR2 from the germline V gene are MNHNS and SASEGT. This CDR3 reads CASSFGTDNQPQHF. CDR3 nucleotide sequence: TGTGCCAGCAGTTTCGGGACAGACAATCAGCCCCAGCATTTT.

The gene calls are TRBV18 and TRBJ2-2; no firm D call. Germline V CDR1 and CDR2: KGHSH, LQKENI. CDR3 length equals 13 residues. V was shortened by 3 bases and J by 6 bases, with 8 bases between the two germline ends. CDR3: CASSPPPAGELFF. CDR3 DNA: TGTGCCAGCTCACCCCCGCCTGCCGGGGAGCTGTTTTTT.

In this sample, this clone is medium-sized. V is TRBV11-2 and J is TRBJ2-4, with D maybe TRBD1 (6 bases). Trimming took off 5 bases at V and 0 bases at J, with 11 bases between the two ends. The CDR3 covers 15 residues. CDR1 is SGHAT and CDR2 is FQNNGV in the germline V gene. Here the CDR3 reads CASSTQGVAKNIQYF. CDR3 DNA sequence: TGTGCCAGCAGCACACAGGGTGTAGCCAAAAACATTCAGTACTTC.

The table lists this clone with a few counts. The chain has TRBV5-1 and TRBJ2-7, with D possibly being TRBD1 or TRBD2 (5 bases each). Germline CDR1 is SGHRS and CDR2 is YFSETQ. Deletions cut 3 bases from V and 6 bases from J, with 13 bases between. This CDR3 contains 13 residues. CDR3 bases: TGCGCCAGCAGCTACTCCGGGACGGCCGAGCAGTACTTC. Its protein product is CASSYSGTAEQYF. Supplemented by reference TRBV5-1 and TRBJ2-7, the full variable domain reads KAGVTQTPRYLIKTRGQQVTLSCSPISGHRSVSWYQQTPGQGLQFLFEYFSETQRNKGNFPGRFSGRQFSNSRSEMNVSTLELGDSALYLCASSYSGTAEQYFGPGTRLTVT.

This clone was recorded a few times. The chain joins TRBV27 to TRBJ2-7; D call uncertain. CDR1 is MNHEY and CDR2 is SMNVEV in the germline V gene (reference sequence). The V end lost 5 bases, the J end lost 9 bases, and 17 bases lay between the germline ends. This CDR3 is built from 13 residues. CDR3 residues: CASSGWGTGGQYF. CDR3 in DNA: TGTGCCAGCAGTGGCTGGGGTACGGGCGGGCAGTACTTC.

V and J are TRBV20-1 and TRBJ1-2; D gene unclear. Trimming left V 6 bases short and J 7 bases short, with 12 bases between. The CDR3 covers 11 residues. CDR1 DFQATT and CDR2 SNEGSKA come from the germline V gene (reference sequence). The CDR3 sequence: CSAHREIGYTF. The CDR3 DNA is TGCAGTGCGCACCGGGAAATTGGCTACACCTTC.

The CDR3 region has the DNA TGTGCCATCAGGGGTACGGACACAGATACGCAGTATTTT. This translates into CAIRGTDTDTQYF. V gene TRBV10-3 combines with J gene TRBJ2-3; D is unclear. The V and J ends lost 6 bases and 2 bases respectively, with 9 bases between them. Germline V CDR1 and CDR2: ENHRY, SYGVKD. This CDR3 is built from 13 residues.

The chain carries TRBV7-3 and TRBJ2-7, with D possibly being TRBD1 (5 bases). CDR1 SGHTA and CDR2 FQGTGA come from the germline V gene. V was cut by 5 bases and J by 7 bases, with 15 bases left in between. The CDR3 is 13 amino acids. The DNA of the CDR3 is TGTGCCAGCAGCGCCGGCCCCAACAGGGAGCAGTACTTC. This sequence encodes CASSAGPNREQYF.